Below are 5 T cell receptor beta chains sequenced from a single sample in a study of tumor-infiltrating lymphocytes in primary liver carcinoma. Co-extracted RNA and DNA came from roughly 20-30 mg of unsorted bulk tissue. The input was approximately 500 ng total RNA; TCR beta cDNA was made from it with a constant-region primer. For TCR beta, libraries were produced by three nested multiplex PCR rounds using slightly modified ARM-PCR. The study ran its first two PCR rounds for approximately 10 cycles each, using TRBV1-TRBV30 forward primers and a C-beta reverse primer. TCRdb independently ran MiXCR on the multiplex PCR reads; one entry per CDR3 protein. The table shows approximately 76,000 distinct CDR3 sequences, with 60% to 80% occurring only once. The sequencing sample was made of liver tumor tissue from sampling region 4. Documented subset: tumor region T4, right-lateral pole. These receptors all stem from a woman aged 55-75 years with primary liver carcinoma and hepatitis B virus infection.

In the case of this clonotype: Mismatch with germline at one junction end may stem from a read error. Written as DNA, the CDR3 is TGTGTCAGCAGCTTGTTAGGACTAGCGGACATTGAGCAGTTCTTC. Amino acid sequence: CVSSLLGLADIEQFF. This chain connects TRBV5-6 to TRBJ2-1, with 10 bases lining up with TRBD2. The CDR3 spans 15 residues. CDR1 is SGHDT and CDR2 is YYEEEE in the germline V gene.

The chain uses TRBV5-1 and TRBJ2-6, with D perhaps TRBD1 or TRBD2 (5 bases each). Germline values: CDR1 SGHRS, CDR2 YFSETQ. The CDR3 covers 16 residues. Trimming removed 0 bases from V and 2 bases from J, with 9 bases in between. CDR3 bases: TGCGCCAGCAGCTTGGGGGACGGGGCTGGGGCCAACGTCCTGACTTTC. It encodes CASSLGDGAGANVLTF. Drawing the rest from reference TRBV5-1 and TRBJ2-6, the complete variable domain is KAGVTQTPRYLIKTRGQQVTLSCSPISGHRSVSWYQQTPGQGLQFLFEYFSETQRNKGNFPGRFSGRQFSNSRSEMNVSTLELGDSALYLCASSLGDGAGANVLTFGAGSRLTVL.

A word on this clonotype: This is likely a read error, given that the CDR3 carries no conserved phenylalanine or tryptophan at its end. The chain joins TRBV11-2 to TRBJ2-3, with D perhaps TRBD2 (7 bases). CDR1 is SGHAT and CDR2 is FQNNGV in the germline V gene. The CDR3 is made up of 14 amino acids. CDR3 amino acids: CASTWEGRTDTQYI. The DNA for the CDR3 is TGTGCCAGCACCTGGGAGGGCCGGACAGACACGCAGTATATT.

This clonotype is labeled as medium-sized (0.01 to 0.1%). The chain employs TRBV11-3 and TRBJ2-1; D remains ambiguous. The ends were cut back, 5 bases at V and 0 bases at J, with 8 bases in the middle. Germline V gene lookup returns CDR1 SGHNT and CDR2 YENEEA. The CDR3 consists of 14 residues. CDR3 sequence (DNA): TGTGCCAGCAGCCCTCAAAGCTCCTACAATGAGCAGTTCTTC. Amino acids: CASSPQSSYNEQFF.

To note about this clonotype: This CDR3 is missing its conserved last phenylalanine or tryptophan, likely due to a read error. The chain couples TRBV28 to TRBJ2-3; the D is unclear. Trimming shortened V by 6 bases and J by 6 bases, and 10 bases separated the two germline ends. Germline CDR1 is MDHEN and CDR2 is SYDVKM. CDR3 length: 12 residues. CDR3 region: CASSTVGDTQYL. The CDR3 DNA reads TGTGCCAGCAGCACCGTCGGGGATACGCAGTATCTT.